Listed below are T cell receptor beta chains from one sample, sequenced in a study of blood T cell repertoires in COVID-19. Data came from immunoSEQ multiplex PCR; TCRdb stores just in-frame clones and leaves some out. Of hundreds of thousands of clones detected, roughly 87% appear once; the ten largest clones hold approximately 0.99%. Material for sequencing was PBMCs or T cells enriched from blood (not recorded which). The receptors here all came from a woman in her twenties or thirties who had recovered from COVID-19. The CDR3 runs from the conserved cysteine through the conserved F or W. A D gene is named only where the DNA matches it firmly. A clone size is listed for some rows: how often the clone was seen (once, few, many), or a class if it is expanded.

>few|NA|TRBV7-9|TRBJ2-7
TGTGCCAGCAGCTCCGGAGGGGCCTCCTACGAGCAGTACTTC
CASSSGGASYEQYF
>once|TRBD1|TRBV30|TRBJ2-7
TGTGCCTGGAGTGTAGGGGGGACAGGGTCTTTCGAGCAGTACTTC
CAWSVGGTGSFEQYF
>NA|TRBD1|TRBV2|TRBJ1-5
TGTGCCAGCAGTTTTGCAGGGGGCCATCAGCCCCAGCATTTT
CASSFAGGHQPQHF
>NA|NA|TRBV2|TRBJ1-2
TGTGCCAGCAGGGTAGGCGGCGATGGCTACACCTTC
CASRVGGDGYTF
>once|NA|TRBV6-6|TRBJ2-2
TGTGCCAGCAAGTCGAGGGACACCATAAACACCGGGGAGCTGTTTTTT
CASKSRDTINTGELFF
>few|NA|TRBV4-2|TRBJ1-5
TGTGCCAGCAGCCAAGAAGGGTGGGGAGCTCAGCCCCAGCATTTT
CASSQEGWGAQPQHF
>NA|NA|TRBV10-2|TRBJ2-1
TGCGCCAGCAGTGAGGCCGACAGGCACAATGAGCAGTTCTTC
CASSEADRHNEQFF
>NA|NA|TRBV5-1|TRBJ1-1
TGCGCCAGCAGCTCCCGGGCAGGAGGGTCCACTGAAGCTTTCTTT
CASSSRAGGSTEAFF
>NA|NA|TRBV7-9|TRBJ2-7
TGTGCCAGCAGCTCACTACCGGGAGAGATTACCTACGAGCAGTACTTC
CASSSLPGEITYEQYF
>few|NA|TRBV5-1|TRBJ1-1
TGCGCCAGCAGCTTGGCCGACACGAACACTGAAGCTTTCTTT
CASSLADTNTEAFF
>once|TRBD1|TRBV28|TRBJ1-5
TGTGCCAGTACAGGGGTAGATCAGCCCCAGCATTTT
CASTGVDQPQHF
>NA|TRBD1|TRBV29-1|TRBJ2-2
TGCAGCGTGGGACCGGGACAGGGTAACGGGGAGCTGTTTTTT
CSVGPGQGNGELFF
>NA|NA|TRBV2|TRBJ2-7
TGTGCCAGCAGTGAAGGACTAACCAGGGGCGAGCAGTACTTC
CASSEGLTRGEQYF
>NA|TRBD1|TRBV6-5|TRBJ2-7
TGTGCCAGCAGAAAAACAGGGGGCTGGGACGAGCAGTACTTC
CASRKTGGWDEQYF
>many|NA|TRBV2|TRBJ2-2
TGTGCCAGCAGTGTAGAGGGGAACACCGGGGAGCTGTTTTTT
CASSVEGNTGELFF
>NA|TRBD2|TRBV28|TRBJ2-3
TGTGCCAGCAGTTCGGGACTAGCGGGGCACACAGATACGCAGTATTTT
CASSSGLAGHTDTQYF
>few|TRBD2|TRBV5-1|TRBJ2-5
TGCGCCAGCAGCCTTGACTTAGGGACTAGCGGGGCCACGACCCAGTACTTC
CASSLDLGTSGATTQYF
>NA|NA|TRBV6-5|TRBJ1-1
TGTGCCAGCAGTTACAATCCGGGAATGAACACTGAAGCTTTCTTT
CASSYNPGMNTEAFF
>NA|TRBD2|TRBV30|TRBJ2-1
TGTGCCTGGAGTGTAAGGAGCGGGGGGGAGCAGTTCTTC
CAWSVRSGGEQFF
>NA|NA|TRBV25-1|TRBJ1-1
TGTGCCAGCAGTGAATCCGGGGTGAACACTGAAGCTTTCTTT
CASSESGVNTEAFF
>NA|TRBD1|TRBV7-9|TRBJ1-2
TGTGCCAGCAGCTTAGCGGGACAGGCTAACTATGGCTACACCTTC
CASSLAGQANYGYTF
>NA|TRBD2|TRBV2|TRBJ2-1
TGTGCCAGCAGTGAAAGGGTCGGGGTAGCGGGGGATGAGCAGTTCTTC
CASSERVGVAGDEQFF
>NA|NA|TRBV28|TRBJ1-3
TGTGCCAGCAGTTTACAGGGCTCTTTCTCTGGAAACACCATATATTTT
CASSLQGSFSGNTIYF
>NA|TRBD1|TRBV24-1|TRBJ1-2
TGTGCCACCAGTGATTTTACAGGGGGGGAAGATGGCTACACCTTC
CATSDFTGGEDGYTF
>NA|TRBD1|TRBV29-1|TRBJ1-2
TGCAGCGTTGAACCGGGACAGGGGGCGATTGGCTACACCTTC
CSVEPGQGAIGYTF
>NA|NA|TRBV19|TRBJ1-2
TGTGCCAGTAGTATTACTTACCGGGGTATCCCTAATGGCTACACCTTC
CASSITYRGIPNGYTF
>once|TRBD2|TRBV6-2/TRBV6-3|TRBJ2-2
TGTGCCAGCAGCCACTCAGGTAGCGGGGGGGGCCGCACCGGGGAGCTGTTTTTT
CASSHSGSGGGRTGELFF